This entry lists 28 T cell receptor beta chains sequenced from one sample in a study of blood T cell repertoires in COVID-19. The assay was immunoSEQ multiplex PCR, and TCRdb's table has in-frame clones only and misses some. The sample records about 200,000 clones, roughly 90% being singletons. Sample: PBMCs or T cells enriched from blood (not recorded which). All receptors come from a woman under 30 who had recovered from COVID-19.

J is TRBJ2-7 and V is TRBV5-4; D may be TRBD1 (6 bases). V gave up 4 bases and J gave up 4 bases, with 9 bases separating them. The CDR3 length is 12 residues. Germline assignment: CDR1 SGHNT and CDR2 YYREEE (reference sequence). The CDR3 spells CASSAQGYEQYF. CDR3 coding DNA: TGTGCCAGCAGCGCACAGGGTTACGAGCAGTACTTC.

The gene calls are TRBV24-1 and TRBJ1-2; D gene ambiguous. The germline V gene has CDR1 KGHDR and CDR2 SFDVKD. CDR3 length equals 12 residues. V lost 5 bases and J lost 1, with 4 bases in between. The chain's CDR3 is CATSALNYGYTF. Here the CDR3 DNA reads TGTGCCACCAGTGCCCTTAACTATGGCTACACCTTC.

The rearrangement joins TRBV28 to TRBJ1-2; maybe TRBD1 (6 bases). Germline-derived CDR1 and CDR2 are MDHEN and SYDVKM. The CDR3 is made up of 13 amino acids. V was trimmed by 8 bases and J by 3 bases, leaving 13 bases between them. CDR3 residues: CASYTGFYYGYTF. CDR3 coding DNA: TGTGCCAGCTATACAGGGTTTTACTATGGCTACACCTTC.

The chain joins TRBV10-1 to TRBJ2-1; D not certain. Per the germline V gene, CDR1 is WNHNN and CDR2 is SYGVQD (reference sequence). The CDR3 sequence is 14 residues long. With 3 bases removed from V and 7 bases from J, the gap between germline ends came to 13 bases. Here the CDR3 reads CASSDQAMVNEQFF. Written as DNA, the CDR3 is TGCGCCAGCAGTGACCAGGCAATGGTTAATGAGCAGTTCTTC.

This rearrangement joins TRBV9 to TRBJ2-1, with a weak D call TRBD1 (5 bases). This CDR3 is built from 16 residues. The germline V gene has CDR1 SGDLS and CDR2 YYNGEE. Trimming left V 0 bases short and J 8 bases short, with 18 bases between. CDR3 in amino acids: CASSVAIKGKGDEQFF. CDR3 sequence (DNA): TGTGCCAGCAGCGTAGCAATCAAGGGGAAAGGCGATGAGCAGTTCTTC.

CDR3 DNA sequence: TGTGCCAGCAGCCGGACAGAAAACTATGGCTACACCTTC. It encodes CASSRTENYGYTF. This sequence joins TRBV12-3 or TRBV12-4 and TRBJ1-2; a weak D match, TRBD1 (6 bases). V was shortened by 6 bases and J by 2 bases, with 10 bases between the two germline ends. The CDR3 extends over 13 amino acids.

This clone has only a few counts. The chain couples TRBV10-3 to TRBJ1-2; 12 bases fit TRBD1. CDR3 length: 15 amino acids. The V segment lost 4 bases and the J segment 5 bases; nucleotides outside the gene matches: 5. In germline, CDR1 is ENHRY, CDR2 SYGVKD. The CDR3, as DNA: TGTGCCATCAGTGCGGGGACAGGGGGCTCATATGGCTACACCTTC. Its translation is CAISAGTGGSYGYTF.

This chain connects TRBV24-1 to TRBJ1-5; TRBD1 matches 7 bases. The CDR3 extends over 16 amino acids. Germline lookup yields CDR1 KGHDR and CDR2 SFDVKD. V was clipped by 0 bases and J by 6 bases; unmatched bases: 7. The CDR3 DNA is TGTGCCACCAGTGATTTGAAGGGGGCGCCTGGTCAGCCCCAGCATTTT. Translating gives CATSDLKGAPGQPQHF.

The chain uses TRBV4-1 and TRBJ2-1, with 9 bases lining up with TRBD2. The CDR3 is made up of 15 amino acids. V shed 3 bases, J shed 6 bases, and the junction held 6 bases outside the gene matches. Per germline, CDR1 MGHRA and CDR2 YSYEKL. The CDR3: CASSQATSGPNEQFF. In nucleotides, the CDR3 is TGCGCCAGCAGCCAGGCGACTAGCGGACCCAATGAGCAGTTCTTC.

The DNA for the CDR3 is TGTGCCAGCACCCTAGGACCGACAGGACATACCTACGAGCAGTACTTC. It specifies CASTLGPTGHTYEQYF. This chain uses TRBV21-1 with TRBJ2-7; the D call TRBD1 from the table was never checked on the DNA. TRBV21-1 is classified as a pseudogene. This CDR3 is 16 amino acids long.

The CDR3 region has the DNA TGCAGCGTTGGTCTTCTAGCGGGGGTCGAGCAGTACTTC. Translated: CSVGLLAGVEQYF. The chain joins TRBV29-1 to TRBJ2-7; 10 bases are a match to TRBD2. The CDR3 has 13 amino acids. V was pared by 4 bases and J by 6 bases, with 6 bases of the junction left unmatched. Germline CDR1 is SQVTM and CDR2 is ANQGSEA.

The DNA for the CDR3 is TGCGCCAGCAGCCAAGACAGGCGGGGCACAGATACGCAGTATTTT. Translated: CASSQDRRGTDTQYF. The chain uses TRBV4-1 and TRBJ2-3; tentative D call: TRBD2 (5 bases). This CDR3 region has 15 residues. The V and J ends lost 0 bases and 1 base respectively, with 8 bases between them. Germline V CDR1 and CDR2: MGHRA, YSYEKL.

This chain links TRBV7-8 with TRBJ2-3; 12 bases match TRBD2. CDR3 length: 16 amino acids. J gave up 3 bases and V 9 bases, and 10 bases lay outside the gene matches. Germline V CDR1 and CDR2: SGHVS, FQNEAQ. CDR3 sequence (DNA): TGTGCCAGTAGATACCTCCTAGCGGGGGGGACAGATACGCAGTATTTT. This translates into CASRYLLAGGTDTQYF.

There are a few counts of this clone. The chain combines TRBV28 with TRBJ2-3, with TRBD2 matching over 7 bases. Germline V gene data show CDR1 as MDHEN and CDR2 as SYDVKM. V shed 2 bases, J shed 3 bases, and the junction held 5 bases outside the gene matches. CDR3 length: 15 residues. The CDR3 region has the DNA TGTGCCAGCAGTTTAACGGGACTACTTACAGATACGCAGTATTTT. The encoded protein is CASSLTGLLTDTQYF.

J is TRBJ1-4 and V is TRBV5-1; weak D call: TRBD1 (5 bases). Germline V gene data show CDR1 as SGHRS and CDR2 as YFSETQ. V was pared by 0 bases and J by 7 bases, with 10 bases between. CDR3 length: 14 amino acids. Here the CDR3 DNA reads TGCGCCAGCAGCTTGGCCAGGGTCGGTGAAAAACTGTTTTTT. Translated: CASSLARVGEKLFF.

This clone was counted a few times. The chain combines TRBV9 with TRBJ1-2; no firm D call. The CDR3 extends over 14 amino acids. V was trimmed by 4 bases and J by 7 bases, leaving 17 bases between them. CDR1 is SGDLS, CDR2 YYNGEE, per germline. The CDR3 loop is CASSQPDYRAGYTF. As DNA, the CDR3 is TGTGCCAGCAGCCAACCCGACTATAGGGCTGGCTACACCTTC.

The V and J genes are TRBV10-3 and TRBJ1-3; possibly TRBD1 for D (6 bases). The length of the CDR3 is 14 residues. Germline assignment: CDR1 ENHRY and CDR2 SYGVKD. Trimming shortened V by 5 bases and J by 4 bases, and 12 bases separated the two germline ends. The CDR3 bases are TGTGCCATCAGTCCCACAGGGAACGGAAACACCATATATTTT. This gives the protein CAISPTGNGNTIYF.

A single count supports this clone. The chain is built from TRBV11-2 and TRBJ2-1; 7 bases line up with TRBD1. The CDR3 is 15 residues long. After removal of 5 bases from V and 5 bases from J, the junction contained 9 bases not matched to a gene. The germline gives CDR1 SGHAT, CDR2 FQNNGV. CDR3 region: CASSLRTGTDNEQFF. In DNA form, the CDR3 reads TGTGCCAGCAGCCTCCGGACCGGGACAGACAATGAGCAGTTCTTC.

This chain connects TRBV9 to TRBJ1-2, with 7 nucleotides matching TRBD1. V lost 3 bases to trimming and J lost 8 bases; unmatched junction nucleotides: 4. The V gene's germline CDR1 is SGDLS and CDR2 YYNGEE. The CDR3 runs 12 residues. As DNA, the CDR3 is TGTGCCAGCAGCGGACGGGACAGAGGCTACACCTTC. Encoded protein: CASSGRDRGYTF. The variable domain in full, with the rest retrieved from reference TRBV9 and TRBJ1-2, is DSGVTQTPKHLITATGQRVTLRCSPRSGDLSVYWYQQSLDQGLQFLIQYYNGEERAKGNILERFSAQQFPDLHSELNLSSLELGDSALYFCASSGRDRGYTFGSGTRLTVV.

The rearrangement links TRBV5-1 to TRBJ2-5, with 7 bases that match TRBD1. Germline V CDR1 and CDR2: SGHRS, YFSETQ. The CDR3 length is 14 residues. The J segment lost 1 base and the V segment lost 7 bases, leaving 7 bases of the junction unmatched. DNA for the CDR3: TGCGCCAGCGGGTCCGGGGACAGCCAAGAGACCCAGTACTTC. Protein sequence: CASGSGDSQETQYF.

The chain employs TRBV6-5 and TRBJ1-1; perhaps TRBD1 as D (5 bases). CDR1 and CDR2 from the germline V gene are MNHEY and SVGAGI. The V end was cut by 0 bases, the J end by 9 bases, with 17 bases between. This CDR3 contains 15 residues. The CDR3 DNA follows: TGTGCCAGCAGTTACTCCGACGACAGTTTAGGGCAAGCTTTCTTT. Translating it yields CASSYSDDSLGQAFF.

This chain connects TRBV11-2 to TRBJ2-7, with TRBD2 matching over 9 bases. The germline V gene encodes CDR1 SGHAT and CDR2 FQNNGV. After removal of 10 bases from V and 0 bases from J, the junction contained 10 bases not matched to a gene. The length of the CDR3 is 15 residues. CDR3 residues: CATTSLAGSSYEQYF. CDR3 bases: TGTGCCACCACATCACTAGCGGGTAGCTCCTACGAGCAGTACTTC.

In DNA, the CDR3 is TGCGCCAGCAGCTTTTCGGGGGTGAACACTGAAGCTTTCTTT. Protein sequence: CASSFSGVNTEAFF. This chain uses TRBV5-1 with TRBJ1-1; a possible D gene is TRBD1 (5 bases). V dropped 2 bases and J dropped 0 bases, with 8 bases sitting between them. Germline assignment: CDR1 SGHRS and CDR2 YFSETQ. This CDR3 has 14 residues.

This clone occurred a few times. The chain carries TRBV9 and TRBJ2-3; 10 nucleotides match TRBD1. Germline loops: CDR1 SGDLS, CDR2 YYNGEE. There are 14 residues in the CDR3. V dropped 2 bases and J dropped 6; count of bases not matched to a gene: 3. CDR3 bases: TGTGCCAGCAGCGTTGACAGGGGGCGGGATACGCAGTATTTT. Translated: CASSVDRGRDTQYF.

This clone came up once. The chain employs TRBV9 and TRBJ2-1, with a weak D call TRBD1 (6 bases). The CDR3 extends over 14 amino acids. V shed 4 bases and J shed 2 bases, with 10 bases lying between them. Per the germline V gene, CDR1 is SGDLS and CDR2 is YYNGEE. The DNA of the CDR3 is TGTGCCAGCAGCAAGGCAGGGGCCTACAATGAGCAGTTCTTC. This encodes CASSKAGAYNEQFF.

The chain couples TRBV5-4 to TRBJ1-3; D perhaps matches TRBD1 (5 bases). The germline gives CDR1 SGHNT, CDR2 YYREEE (reference sequence). CDR3 length: 15 residues. The ends were cut back, 4 bases at V and 0 bases at J, with 11 bases in the middle. The CDR3 DNA reads as TGTGCCAGCAGCCTCACAGGAATCTCTGGAAACACCATATATTTT. Encoded protein: CASSLTGISGNTIYF. The whole variable domain, remainder taken from reference TRBV5-4 and TRBJ1-3, is ETGVTQSPTHLIKTRGQQVTLRCSSQSGHNTVSWYQQALGQGPQFIFQYYREEENGRGNFPPRFSGLQFPNYSSELNVNALELDDSALYLCASSLTGISGNTIYFGEGSWLTVV.

This chain connects TRBV11-2 to TRBJ1-4; the D gene is possibly TRBD1 (6 bases). Deletions cut 5 bases from V and 8 bases from J, with 18 bases between. The CDR3 consists of 15 residues. Germline V gene data show CDR1 as SGHAT and CDR2 as FQNNGV. CDR3 amino acids: CASSLPGHRREKLFF. In DNA, the CDR3 is TGTGCCAGCAGCCTACCGGGACACCGCAGGGAAAAACTGTTTTTT.

The V and J genes are TRBV19 and TRBJ1-5; 7 bases match TRBD1. This CDR3 has 16 amino acids. J gave up 0 bases and V 7 bases, and 9 bases lay outside the gene matches. CDR1 is LNHDA and CDR2 is SQIVND in the germline V gene (reference sequence). The CDR3: CASNTWTGISNQPQHF. CDR3 bases: TGTGCCAGTAACACCTGGACAGGTATTAGCAATCAGCCCCAGCATTTT.